This T cell receptor (beta chain) comes out of a study of shared clonotypes between healthy human individuals. Some clones are missing from TCRdb's copy, which holds only in-frame ones; the method was immunoSEQ multiplex PCR. The sample lists roughly 1,000,000 clones, approximately 78% occurring once. Concerning this clone itself: Other DNA variants within this sample encode the same CDR3.

The source of this sequence is a man aged 18 to 29 in good health. Some clones in this sample may be carry-over from other donors' samples. Specimen: memory CD4+ T cells from PBMCs. Subset specified: CD45RA-negative fraction.

The CDR3 DNA is TGTGCCAGCTCACCGGGGACAGCCACCTACGAGCAGTACTTC. This codes for CASSPGTATYEQYF. This chain uses TRBV18 with TRBJ2-7, with 7 bases that match TRBD1. This CDR3 spans 14 amino acids. Germline values: CDR1 KGHSH, CDR2 LQKENI. V was clipped by 3 bases and J by 2 bases; unmatched bases: 4.